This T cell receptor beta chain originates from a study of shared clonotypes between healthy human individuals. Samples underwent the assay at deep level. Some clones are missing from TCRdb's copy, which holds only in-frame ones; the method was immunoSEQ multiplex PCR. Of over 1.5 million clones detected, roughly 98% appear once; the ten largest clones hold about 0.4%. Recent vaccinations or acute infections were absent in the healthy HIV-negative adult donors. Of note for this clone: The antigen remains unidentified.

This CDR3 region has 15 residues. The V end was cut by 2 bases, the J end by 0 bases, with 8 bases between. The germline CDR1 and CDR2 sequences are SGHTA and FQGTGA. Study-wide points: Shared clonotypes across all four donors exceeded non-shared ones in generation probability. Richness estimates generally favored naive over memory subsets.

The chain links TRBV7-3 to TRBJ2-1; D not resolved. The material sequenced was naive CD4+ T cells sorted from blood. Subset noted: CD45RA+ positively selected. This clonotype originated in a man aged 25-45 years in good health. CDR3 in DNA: TGTGCCAGCAGCTTATGGGGTAGCTCCTACAATGAGCAGTTCTTC. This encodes CASSLWGSSYNEQFF.